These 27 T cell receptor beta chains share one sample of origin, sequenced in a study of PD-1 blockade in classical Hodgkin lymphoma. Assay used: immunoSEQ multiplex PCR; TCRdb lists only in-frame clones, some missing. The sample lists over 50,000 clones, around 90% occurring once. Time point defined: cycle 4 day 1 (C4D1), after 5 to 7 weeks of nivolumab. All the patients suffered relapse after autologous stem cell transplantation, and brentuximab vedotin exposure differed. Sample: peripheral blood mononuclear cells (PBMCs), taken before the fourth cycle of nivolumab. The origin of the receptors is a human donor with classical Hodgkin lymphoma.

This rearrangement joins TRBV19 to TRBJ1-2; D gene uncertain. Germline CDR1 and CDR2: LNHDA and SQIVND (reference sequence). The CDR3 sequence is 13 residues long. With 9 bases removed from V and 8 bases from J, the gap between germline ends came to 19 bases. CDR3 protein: CASRPRAVGGYTF. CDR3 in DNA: TGTGCCAGCCGCCCCAGAGCCGTGGGGGGCTACACCTTC.

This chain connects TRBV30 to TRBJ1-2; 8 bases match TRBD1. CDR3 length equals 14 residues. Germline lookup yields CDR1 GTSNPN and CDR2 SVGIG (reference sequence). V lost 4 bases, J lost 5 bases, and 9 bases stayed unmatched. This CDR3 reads CAWTGQGAGYGYTF. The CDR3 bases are TGTGCCTGGACCGGCCAGGGGGCAGGGTATGGCTACACCTTC.

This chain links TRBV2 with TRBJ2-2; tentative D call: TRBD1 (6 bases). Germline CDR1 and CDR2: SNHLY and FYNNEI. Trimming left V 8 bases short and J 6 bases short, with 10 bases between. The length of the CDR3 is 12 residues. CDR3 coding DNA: TGTGCCAGCTTACAGGGCCCCGGGGAGCTGTTTTTT. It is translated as CASLQGPGELFF.

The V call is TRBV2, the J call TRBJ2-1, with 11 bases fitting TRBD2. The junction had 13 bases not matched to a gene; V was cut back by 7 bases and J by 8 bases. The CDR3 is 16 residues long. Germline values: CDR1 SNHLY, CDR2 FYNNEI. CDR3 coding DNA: TGTGCCAGCATCCAGGCGCTAGCGGGGGGAGGCGATGAGCAGTTCTTC. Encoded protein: CASIQALAGGGDEQFF.

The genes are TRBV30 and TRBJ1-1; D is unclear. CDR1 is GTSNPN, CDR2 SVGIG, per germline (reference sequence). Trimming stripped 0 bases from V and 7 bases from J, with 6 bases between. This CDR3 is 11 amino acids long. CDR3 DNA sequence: TGTGCCTGGAGTGTCCAGGTTGAAGCTTTCTTT. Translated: CAWSVQVEAFF.

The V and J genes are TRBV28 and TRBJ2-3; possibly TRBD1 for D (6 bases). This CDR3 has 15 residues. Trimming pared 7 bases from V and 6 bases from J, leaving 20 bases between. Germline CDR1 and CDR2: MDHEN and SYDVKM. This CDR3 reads CASNPQGIEVDTQYF. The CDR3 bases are TGTGCCAGCAACCCACAGGGAATAGAGGTGGATACGCAGTATTTT.

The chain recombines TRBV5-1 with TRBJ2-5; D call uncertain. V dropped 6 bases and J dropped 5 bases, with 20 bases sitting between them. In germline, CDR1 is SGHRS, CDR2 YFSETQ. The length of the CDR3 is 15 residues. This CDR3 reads CASIPREGWMETQYF. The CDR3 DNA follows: TGCGCCAGCATCCCCCGCGAAGGATGGATGGAGACCCAGTACTTC. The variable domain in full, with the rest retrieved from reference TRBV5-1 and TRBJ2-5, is KAGVTQTPRYLIKTRGQQVTLSCSPISGHRSVSWYQQTPGQGLQFLFEYFSETQRNKGNFPGRFSGRQFSNSRSEMNVSTLELGDSALYLCASIPREGWMETQYFGPGTRLLVL.

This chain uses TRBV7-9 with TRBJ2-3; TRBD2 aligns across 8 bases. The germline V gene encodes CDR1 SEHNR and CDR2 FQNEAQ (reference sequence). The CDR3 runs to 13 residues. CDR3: CAGGRGGSDTQYF. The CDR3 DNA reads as TGTGCGGGCGGCCGGGGGGGGTCAGATACGCAGTATTTT.

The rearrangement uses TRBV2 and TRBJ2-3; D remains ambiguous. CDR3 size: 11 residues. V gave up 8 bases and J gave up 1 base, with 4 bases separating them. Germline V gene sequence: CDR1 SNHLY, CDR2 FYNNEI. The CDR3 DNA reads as TGTGCCAGCGCCCGCACAGATACGCAGTATTTT. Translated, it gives CASARTDTQYF.

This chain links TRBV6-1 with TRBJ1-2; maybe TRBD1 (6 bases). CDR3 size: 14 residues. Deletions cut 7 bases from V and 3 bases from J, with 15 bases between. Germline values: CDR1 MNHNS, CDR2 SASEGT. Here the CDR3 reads CASKEGGVHYGYTF. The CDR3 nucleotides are TGTGCCAGCAAGGAGGGGGGAGTTCACTATGGCTACACCTTC.

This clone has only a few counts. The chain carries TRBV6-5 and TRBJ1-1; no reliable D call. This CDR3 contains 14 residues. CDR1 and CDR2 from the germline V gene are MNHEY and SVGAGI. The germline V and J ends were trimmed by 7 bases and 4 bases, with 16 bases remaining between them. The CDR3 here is CASNQLGPGTEAFF. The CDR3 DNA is TGTGCCAGCAATCAACTAGGCCCAGGCACTGAAGCTTTCTTT.

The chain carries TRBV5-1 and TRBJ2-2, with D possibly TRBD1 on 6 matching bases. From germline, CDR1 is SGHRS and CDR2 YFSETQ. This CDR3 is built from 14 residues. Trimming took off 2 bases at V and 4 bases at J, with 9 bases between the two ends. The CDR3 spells CASSLQGPTGELFF. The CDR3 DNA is TGCGCCAGCAGCTTACAGGGACCCACCGGGGAGCTGTTTTTT.

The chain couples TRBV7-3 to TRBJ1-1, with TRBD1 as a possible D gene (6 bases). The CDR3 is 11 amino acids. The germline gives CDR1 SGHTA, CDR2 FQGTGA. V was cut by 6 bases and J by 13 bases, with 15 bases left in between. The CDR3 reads CASSTSGVDFF. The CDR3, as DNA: TGTGCCAGCAGTACCTCAGGGGTGGATTTCTTT.

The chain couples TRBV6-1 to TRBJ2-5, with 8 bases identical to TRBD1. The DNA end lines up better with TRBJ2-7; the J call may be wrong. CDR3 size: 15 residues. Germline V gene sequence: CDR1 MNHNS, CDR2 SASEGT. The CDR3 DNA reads TGTGCCAGCAGTGTAACACAGGGGGTAGGGGGCGAGCAGTACTTC. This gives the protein CASSVTQGVGGEQYF.

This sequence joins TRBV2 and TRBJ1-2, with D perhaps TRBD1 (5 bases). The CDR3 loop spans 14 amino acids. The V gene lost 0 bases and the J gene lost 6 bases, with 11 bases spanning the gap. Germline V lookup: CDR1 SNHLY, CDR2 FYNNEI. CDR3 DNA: TGTGCCAGCAGTGAAGCGGCGGGGCGGGATGGCTACACCTTC. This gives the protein CASSEAAGRDGYTF.

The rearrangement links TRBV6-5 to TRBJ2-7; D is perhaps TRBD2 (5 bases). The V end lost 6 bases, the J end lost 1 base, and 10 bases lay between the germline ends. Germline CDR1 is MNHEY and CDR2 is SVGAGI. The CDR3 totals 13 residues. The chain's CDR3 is CASREGGSYEQYF. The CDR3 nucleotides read TGTGCCAGCAGAGAGGGCGGATCCTACGAGCAGTACTTC.

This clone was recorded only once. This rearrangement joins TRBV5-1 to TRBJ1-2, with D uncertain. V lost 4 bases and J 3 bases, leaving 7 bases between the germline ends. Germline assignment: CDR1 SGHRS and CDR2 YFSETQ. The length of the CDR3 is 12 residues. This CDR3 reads CASSPVDYGYTF. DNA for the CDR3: TGCGCCAGCAGCCCCGTTGACTATGGCTACACCTTC.

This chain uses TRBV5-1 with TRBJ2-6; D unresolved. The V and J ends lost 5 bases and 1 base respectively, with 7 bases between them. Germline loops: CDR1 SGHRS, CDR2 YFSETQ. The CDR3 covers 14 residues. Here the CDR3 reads CASRPSSGANVLTF. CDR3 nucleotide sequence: TGCGCCAGCAGGCCCTCTTCTGGGGCCAACGTCCTGACTTTC.

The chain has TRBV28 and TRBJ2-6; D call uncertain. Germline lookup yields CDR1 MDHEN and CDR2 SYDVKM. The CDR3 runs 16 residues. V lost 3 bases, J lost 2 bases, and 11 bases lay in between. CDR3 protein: CASSFNPPAGANVLTF. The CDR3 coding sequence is TGTGCCAGCAGTTTTAATCCGCCAGCTGGGGCCAACGTCCTGACTTTC.

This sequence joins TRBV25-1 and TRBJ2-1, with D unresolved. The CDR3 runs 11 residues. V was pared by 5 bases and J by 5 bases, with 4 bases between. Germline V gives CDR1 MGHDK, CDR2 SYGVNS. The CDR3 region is CASSKNNEQFF. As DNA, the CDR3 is TGTGCCAGCAGTAAAAACAATGAGCAGTTCTTC.

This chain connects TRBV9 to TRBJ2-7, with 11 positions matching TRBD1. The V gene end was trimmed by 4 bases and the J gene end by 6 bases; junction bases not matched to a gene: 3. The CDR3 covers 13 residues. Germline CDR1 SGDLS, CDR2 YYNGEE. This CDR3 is CASSRTGGVEQYF. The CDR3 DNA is TGTGCCAGCAGCCGGACAGGGGGCGTCGAGCAGTACTTC.

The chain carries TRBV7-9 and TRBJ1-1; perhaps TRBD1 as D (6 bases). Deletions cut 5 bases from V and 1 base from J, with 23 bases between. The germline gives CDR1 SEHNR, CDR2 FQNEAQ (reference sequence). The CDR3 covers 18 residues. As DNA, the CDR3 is TGTGCCAGCAGCACCCGACAGGTAAGTACAACTAAGAACACTGAAGCTTTCTTT. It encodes CASSTRQVSTTKNTEAFF.

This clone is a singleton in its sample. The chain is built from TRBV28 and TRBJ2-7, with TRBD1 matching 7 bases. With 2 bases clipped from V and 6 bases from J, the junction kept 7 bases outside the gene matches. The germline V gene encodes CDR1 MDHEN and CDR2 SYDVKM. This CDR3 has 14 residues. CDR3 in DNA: TGTGCCAGCAGTTTACGGGACAGTCTCTCCGAGCAGTACTTC. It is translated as CASSLRDSLSEQYF.

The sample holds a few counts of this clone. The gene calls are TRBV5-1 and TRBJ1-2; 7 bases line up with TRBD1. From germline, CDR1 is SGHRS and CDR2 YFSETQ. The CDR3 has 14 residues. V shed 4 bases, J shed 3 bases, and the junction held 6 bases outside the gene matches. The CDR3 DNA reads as TGCGCCAGCAGCCAAACAGGGGACCACTATGGCTACACCTTC. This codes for CASSQTGDHYGYTF.

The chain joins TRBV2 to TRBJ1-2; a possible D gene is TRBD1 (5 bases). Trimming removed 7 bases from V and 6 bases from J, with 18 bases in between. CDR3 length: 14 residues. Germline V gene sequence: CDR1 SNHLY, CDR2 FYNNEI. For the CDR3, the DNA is TGTGCCAGCATCCGAGGGTTGGCGGACAATGGCTACACCTTC. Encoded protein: CASIRGLADNGYTF.

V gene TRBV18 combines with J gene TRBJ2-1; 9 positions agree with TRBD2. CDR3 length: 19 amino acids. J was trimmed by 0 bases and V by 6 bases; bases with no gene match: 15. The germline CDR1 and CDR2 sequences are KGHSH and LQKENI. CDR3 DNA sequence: TGTGCCAGCTCCGATAAGGCAGCGGGGGGTCGAAGCTCCTACAATGAGCAGTTCTTC. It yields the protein CASSDKAAGGRSSYNEQFF.

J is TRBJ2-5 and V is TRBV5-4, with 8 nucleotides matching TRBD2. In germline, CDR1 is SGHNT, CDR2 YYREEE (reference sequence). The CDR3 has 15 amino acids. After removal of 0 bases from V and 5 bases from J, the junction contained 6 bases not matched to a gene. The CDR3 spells CASSLGGGPRETQYF. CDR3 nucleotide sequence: TGTGCCAGCAGCTTGGGCGGGGGGCCCCGGGAGACCCAGTACTTC.